A few counts support the clone carrying this TCR beta chain. Its specificity is not known. Germline V gene lookup returns CDR1 MNHNS and CDR2 SASEGT. The V segment lost 4 bases and the J segment 5 bases; nucleotides outside the gene matches: 4. The CDR3 is 15 residues long. The data were obtained in a study of cytomegalovirus exposure and HLA in healthy donors. Study-wide points: In vitro checks showed that a few CMV-associated chains really do target CMV antigens. The authors reported that TCR beta sequences could predict HLA-A and HLA-B alleles. These predictions were accurate for most subjects in the first cohort.

Vbeta (60) and Jbeta (13) primers were used in the PCR. Sequenced by immunoSEQ multiplex PCR; TCRdb stores in-frame clones only, minus some. The table records about 160,000 clones, 60% to 80% of them present only once. Healthy people donating bone marrow made up the donors. Unrecorded immune exposure was likely among donors, who were nominally healthy when sampled. The chain combines TRBV6-1 with TRBJ2-3, with TRBD2 matching 12 bases. Sequenced material: PBMCs. This clonotype was obtained from a man aged 55 to 70 in good health and CMV-seronegative. CDR3 coding DNA: TGTGCCAGCAGTGCTTTACTAGCGGGGGGAGATACGCAGTATTTT. Protein: CASSALLAGGDTQYF.